The clone carrying this T cell receptor beta chain was picked up many times. TCRdb processed the RT-PCR reads anew with MiXCR; each CDR3 protein has one entry. The sample has about 680,000 distinct CDR3 sequences; over 12% are singletons. The source is a female donor in good health, serving as a healthy control. The specimen was memory CD4+ T cells from blood.

CDR3 loop: CAPPGAEETQYF. For the CDR3, the DNA is TGTGCCCCCCCGGGTGCTGAAGAGACCCAGTACTTC. The V gene is TRBV6-5, the J gene TRBJ2-5, with unresolved D. V was clipped by 11 bases and J by 3 bases, with 13 bases between them. CDR3 length equals 12 residues. Germline V CDR1 and CDR2: MNHEY, SVGAGI.